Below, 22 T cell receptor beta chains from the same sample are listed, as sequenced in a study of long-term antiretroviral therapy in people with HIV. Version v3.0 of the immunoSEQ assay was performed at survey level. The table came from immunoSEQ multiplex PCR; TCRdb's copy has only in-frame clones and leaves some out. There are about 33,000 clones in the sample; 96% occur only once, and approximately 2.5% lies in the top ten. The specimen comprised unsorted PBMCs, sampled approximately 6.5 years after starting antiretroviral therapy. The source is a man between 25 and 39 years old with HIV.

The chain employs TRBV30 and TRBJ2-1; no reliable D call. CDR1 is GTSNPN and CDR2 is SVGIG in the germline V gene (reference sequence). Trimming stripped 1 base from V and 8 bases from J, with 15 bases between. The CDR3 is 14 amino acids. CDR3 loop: CAWSAGRQADEQFF. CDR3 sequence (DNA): TGTGCCTGGAGTGCTGGCAGGCAGGCCGATGAGCAGTTCTTC.

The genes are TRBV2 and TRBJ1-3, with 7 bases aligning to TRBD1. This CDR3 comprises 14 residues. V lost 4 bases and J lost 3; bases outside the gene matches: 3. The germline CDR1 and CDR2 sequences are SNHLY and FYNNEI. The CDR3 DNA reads TGTGCCAGCAGTGGAGGGGGCGTTGGAAACACCATATATTTT. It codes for CASSGGGVGNTIYF.

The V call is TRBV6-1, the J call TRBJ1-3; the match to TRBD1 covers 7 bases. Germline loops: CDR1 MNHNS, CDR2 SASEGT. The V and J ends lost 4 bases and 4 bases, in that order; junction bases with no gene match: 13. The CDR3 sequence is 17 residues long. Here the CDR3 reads CASSVTGTAVAGNTIYF. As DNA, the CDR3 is TGTGCCAGCAGTGTGACCGGGACAGCGGTGGCGGGAAACACCATATATTTT.

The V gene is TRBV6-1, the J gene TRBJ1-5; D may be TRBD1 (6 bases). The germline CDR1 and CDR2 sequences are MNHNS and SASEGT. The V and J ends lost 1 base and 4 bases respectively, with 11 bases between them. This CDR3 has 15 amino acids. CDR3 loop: CASSEDGGRNQPQHF. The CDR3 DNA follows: TGTGCCAGCAGTGAAGATGGGGGGCGGAATCAGCCCCAGCATTTT.

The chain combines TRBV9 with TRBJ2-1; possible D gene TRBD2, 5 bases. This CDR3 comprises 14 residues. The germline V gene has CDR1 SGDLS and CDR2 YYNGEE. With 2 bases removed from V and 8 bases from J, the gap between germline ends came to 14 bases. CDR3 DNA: TGTGCCAGCAGCGTGGACTCCCCATATGATGAGCAGTTCTTC. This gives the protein CASSVDSPYDEQFF.

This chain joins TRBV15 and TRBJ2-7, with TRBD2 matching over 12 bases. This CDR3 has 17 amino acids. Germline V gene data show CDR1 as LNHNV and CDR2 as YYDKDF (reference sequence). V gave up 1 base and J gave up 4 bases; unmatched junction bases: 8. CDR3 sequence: CATSRAPPTSGSYEQYF. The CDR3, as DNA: TGTGCCACCAGCAGAGCCCCCCCGACTAGCGGGAGTTACGAGCAGTACTTC.

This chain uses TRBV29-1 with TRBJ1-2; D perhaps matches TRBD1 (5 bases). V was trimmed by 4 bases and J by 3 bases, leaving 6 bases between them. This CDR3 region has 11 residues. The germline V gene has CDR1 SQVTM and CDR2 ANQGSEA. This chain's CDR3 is CSVVTDYGYTF. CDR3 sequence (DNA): TGCAGCGTTGTGACAGACTATGGCTACACCTTC.

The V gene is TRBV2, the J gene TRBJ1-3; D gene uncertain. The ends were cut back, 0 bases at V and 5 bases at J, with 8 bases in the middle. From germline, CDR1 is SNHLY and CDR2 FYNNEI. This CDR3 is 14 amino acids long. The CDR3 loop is CASSEAVSRNTIYF. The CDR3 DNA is TGTGCCAGCAGTGAAGCTGTTAGCCGAAACACCATATATTTT.

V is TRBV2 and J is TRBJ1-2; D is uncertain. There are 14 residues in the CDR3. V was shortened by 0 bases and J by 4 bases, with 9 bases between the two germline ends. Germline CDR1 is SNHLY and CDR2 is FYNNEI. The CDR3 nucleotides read TGTGCCAGCAGTGAAGCTGTCGGGGTCTATGGCTACACCTTC. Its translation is CASSEAVGVYGYTF.

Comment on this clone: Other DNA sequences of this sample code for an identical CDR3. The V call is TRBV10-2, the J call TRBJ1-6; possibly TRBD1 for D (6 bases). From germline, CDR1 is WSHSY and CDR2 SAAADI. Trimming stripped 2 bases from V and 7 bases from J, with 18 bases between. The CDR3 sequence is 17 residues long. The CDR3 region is CASSERWSGAENSPLHF. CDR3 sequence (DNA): TGCGCCAGCAGTGAGCGGTGGTCAGGGGCCGAAAATTCACCCCTCCACTTT.

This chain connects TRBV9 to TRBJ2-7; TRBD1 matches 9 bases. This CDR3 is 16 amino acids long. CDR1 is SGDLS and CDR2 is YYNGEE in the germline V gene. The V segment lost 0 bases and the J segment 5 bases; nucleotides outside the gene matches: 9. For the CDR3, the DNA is TGTGCCAGCAGCGTAGGAGAGGGACAGGGAGCACACGAGCAGTACTTC. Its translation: CASSVGEGQGAHEQYF.

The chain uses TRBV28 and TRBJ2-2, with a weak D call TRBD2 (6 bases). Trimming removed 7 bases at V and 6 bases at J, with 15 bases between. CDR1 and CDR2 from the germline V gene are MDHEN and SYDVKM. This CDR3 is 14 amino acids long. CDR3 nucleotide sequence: TGTGCCAGCAATCTCGTGGGAGGCCCCGGGGAGCTGTTTTTT. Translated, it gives CASNLVGGPGELFF.

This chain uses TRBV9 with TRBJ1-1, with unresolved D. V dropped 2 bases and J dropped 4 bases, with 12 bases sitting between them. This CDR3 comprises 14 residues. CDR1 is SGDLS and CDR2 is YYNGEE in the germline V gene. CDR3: CASSVSRASTEAFF. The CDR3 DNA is TGTGCCAGCAGCGTGTCCCGAGCGAGCACTGAAGCTTTCTTT.

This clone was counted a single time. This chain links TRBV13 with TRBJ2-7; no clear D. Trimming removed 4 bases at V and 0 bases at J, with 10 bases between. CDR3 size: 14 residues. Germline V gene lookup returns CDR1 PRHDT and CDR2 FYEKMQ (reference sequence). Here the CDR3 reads CASSSASSSYEQYF. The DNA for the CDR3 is TGTGCCAGCAGCTCGGCCTCTAGCTCCTACGAGCAGTACTTC.

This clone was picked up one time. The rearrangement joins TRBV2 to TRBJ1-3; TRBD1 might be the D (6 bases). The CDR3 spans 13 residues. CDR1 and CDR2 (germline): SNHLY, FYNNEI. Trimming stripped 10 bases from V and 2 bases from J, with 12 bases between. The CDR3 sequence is CATPGGPGNTIYF. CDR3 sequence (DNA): TGTGCCACCCCCGGGGGCCCTGGAAACACCATATATTTT.

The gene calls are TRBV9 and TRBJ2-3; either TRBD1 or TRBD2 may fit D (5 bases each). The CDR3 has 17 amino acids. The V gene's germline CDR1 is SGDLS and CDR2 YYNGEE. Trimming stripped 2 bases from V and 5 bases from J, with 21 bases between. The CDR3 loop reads CASSVEVGGWGIDTQYF. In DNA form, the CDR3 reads TGTGCCAGCAGCGTCGAGGTTGGGGGATGGGGGATAGATACGCAGTATTTT.

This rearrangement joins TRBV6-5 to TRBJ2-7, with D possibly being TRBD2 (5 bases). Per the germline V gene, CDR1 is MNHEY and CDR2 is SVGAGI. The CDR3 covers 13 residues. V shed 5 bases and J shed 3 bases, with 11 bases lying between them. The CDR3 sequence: CASSRGGLYEQYF. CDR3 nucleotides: TGTGCCAGCAGTAGAGGAGGACTCTACGAGCAGTACTTC.

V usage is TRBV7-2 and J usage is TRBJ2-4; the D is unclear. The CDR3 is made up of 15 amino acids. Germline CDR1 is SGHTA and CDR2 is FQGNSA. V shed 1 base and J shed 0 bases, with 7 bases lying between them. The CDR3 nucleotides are TGTGCCAGCAGCTTAGAGTTGCTAGCCAAAAACATTCAGTACTTC. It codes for CASSLELLAKNIQYF.

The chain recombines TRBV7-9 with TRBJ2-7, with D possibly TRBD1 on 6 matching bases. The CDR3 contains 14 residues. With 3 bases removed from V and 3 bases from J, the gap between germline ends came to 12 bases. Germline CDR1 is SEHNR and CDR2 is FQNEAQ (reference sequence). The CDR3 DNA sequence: TGTGCCAGCAGCTTGAATCAGGGGAGCTACGAGCAGTACTTC. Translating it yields CASSLNQGSYEQYF. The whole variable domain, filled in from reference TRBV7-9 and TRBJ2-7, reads DTGVSQNPRHKITKRGQNVTFRCDPISEHNRLYWYRQTLGQGPEFLTYFQNEAQLEKSRLLSDRFSAERPKGSFSTLEIQRTEQGDSAMYLCASSLNQGSYEQYFGPGTRLTVT.

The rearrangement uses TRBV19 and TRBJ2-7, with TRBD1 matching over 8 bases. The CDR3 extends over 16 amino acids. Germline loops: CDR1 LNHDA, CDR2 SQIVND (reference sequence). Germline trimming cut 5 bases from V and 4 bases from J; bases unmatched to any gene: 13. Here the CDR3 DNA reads TGTGCCAGTAGTGCGCGACAGGGGACCCTACCGTACGAGCAGTACTTC. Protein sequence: CASSARQGTLPYEQYF. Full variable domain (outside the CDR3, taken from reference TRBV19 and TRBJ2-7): DGGITQSPKYLFRKEGQNVTLSCEQNLNHDAMYWYRQDPGQGLRLIYYSQIVNDFQKGDIAEGYSVSREKKESFPLTVTSAQKNPTAFYLCASSARQGTLPYEQYFGPGTRLTVT.

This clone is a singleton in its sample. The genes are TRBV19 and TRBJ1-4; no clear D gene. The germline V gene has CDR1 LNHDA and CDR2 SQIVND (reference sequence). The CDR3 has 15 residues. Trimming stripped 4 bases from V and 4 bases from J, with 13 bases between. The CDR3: CASSRSRGSNEKLFF. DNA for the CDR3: TGTGCCAGTAGTAGAAGTCGGGGAAGTAATGAAAAACTGTTTTTT.

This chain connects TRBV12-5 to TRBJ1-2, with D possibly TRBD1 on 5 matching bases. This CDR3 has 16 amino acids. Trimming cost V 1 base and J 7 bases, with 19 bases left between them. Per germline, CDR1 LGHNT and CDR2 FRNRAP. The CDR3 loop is CASGLATGTGLSGYTF. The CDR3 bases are TGTGCTAGTGGTTTGGCCACCGGGACGGGGTTAAGTGGCTACACCTTC.